The 11 T cell receptor beta chains below come from one sample, sequenced in a study of tumor-infiltrating lymphocytes in primary liver carcinoma. Both RNA and DNA were isolated together from about 21-30 mg of bulk tissue that had not been sorted. TCR beta cDNA was made from 400 to 600 ng total RNA with a constant-region primer. For TCR beta, libraries were produced by three nested multiplex PCR rounds using slightly modified ARM-PCR. The first two PCR rounds, nine to ten cycles each, used TRBV1-TRBV30 forward primers and a C-beta reverse primer. TCRdb reprocessed the multiplex PCR reads via MiXCR and lists one record per CDR3 protein. This sample carries more than 45,000 distinct CDR3 sequences, 60% to 75% of them seen once, and the ten largest clones take about a quarter. The sample was liver tumor tissue from sampling region 3. The subset was: tumor region T3, left-lateral pole. These receptors came from a man aged 35 to 55 with primary liver carcinoma and hepatitis B virus infection.

Details on this clonotype: The junction and the germline gene differ at one end; a read error may be behind it. The genes are TRBV6-1 and TRBJ1-2, with 8 bases lining up with TRBD1. The germline V gene has CDR1 MNHNS and CDR2 SASEGT. The CDR3 has 12 amino acids. CDR3 amino acids: CTSSGQGGGYTF. The CDR3 DNA reads as TGTACCAGCAGCGGACAGGGTGGGGGCTACACCTTT.

To note about this clonotype: One junction end disagrees with the germline gene, perhaps due to a read error. The CDR3 sequence: CASSIGTAYQQHF. The CDR3 region has the DNA TGTGCCAGTTCAATCGGTACAGCTTACCAGCAGCACTTC. The chain links TRBV6-5 to TRBJ2-7; no definite D call. Germline assignment: CDR1 MNHEY and CDR2 SVGAGI. CDR3 length: 13 amino acids.

Concerning this clonotype itself: Relative to the germline gene, one junction end is altered; a read error may explain this. This chain connects TRBV11-3 to TRBJ2-1; 9 bases map to TRBD1. Germline CDR1 SGHNT, CDR2 YENEEA. This CDR3 has 14 amino acids. CDR3 loop: CACSPGQGRNEQFF. DNA of the CDR3: TGTGCCTGCAGCCCAGGACAGGGGCGCAATGAGCAATTCTTC.

Of note for this clonotype: The junction departs from the called germline gene at one end, perhaps through a read error. The chain uses TRBV11-2 and TRBJ2-1; tentatively, D is TRBD2 (6 bases). Germline V gene data show CDR1 as SGHAT and CDR2 as FQNNGV. The CDR3 has 16 residues. The CDR3 DNA is TGTGCCAGGAGCTTGAATATCGGACTAACCATGGGTGAGCAGTTCTTC. Translation gives CARSLNIGLTMGEQFF.

A word on this clonotype: At one end the junction does not follow the germline gene, possibly because of a read error. V and J are TRBV7-9 and TRBJ2-1; D not certain. The germline gives CDR1 SEHNR, CDR2 FQNEAQ (reference sequence). The CDR3 is 15 amino acids. This CDR3 is CVSSLGQSRYNEQFF. The CDR3 nucleotides are TGTGTCAGCAGCTTAGGTCAGAGCCGGTACAATGAGCAGTTCTTC.

Of note for this clonotype: This may stem from a read error, because a much larger clone lies one nucleotide away. J is TRBJ1-1 and V is TRBV7-9; D perhaps matches TRBD1 (5 bases). The CDR3 sequence is 15 residues long. Trimming cost V 5 bases and J 6 bases, with 19 bases left between them. Looked up from germline, CDR1 is SEHNR and CDR2 is FQNEAQ (reference sequence). Here the CDR3 DNA reads TGTGCCAGCAGCCTGACGGGCTTTGGGGGATCTGAAGCTTTCTTT. It yields the protein CASSLTGFGGSEAFF.

This clonotype was picked up a small number of times. The chain uses TRBV9 and TRBJ1-4, with 8 positions matching TRBD1. Germline V lookup: CDR1 SGDLS, CDR2 YYNGEE. V shed 4 bases and J 5 bases; nucleotides not matched to a gene: 7. The CDR3 is made up of 15 amino acids. CDR3 in DNA: TGTGCCAGCAGCCCAACGGGACAGGCAAATGAAAAACTGTTTTTT. Translation: CASSPTGQANEKLFF.

By sample fraction, this clonotype is medium-sized. The V call is TRBV6-1, the J call TRBJ2-7; D uncertain. The ends were cut back, 0 bases at V and 6 bases at J, with 6 bases in the middle. In germline, CDR1 is MNHNS, CDR2 SASEGT. CDR3 length equals 12 residues. CDR3 nucleotide sequence: TGTGCCAGCAGTGAAGCGCTCGGCGAGCAGTACTTC. This encodes CASSEALGEQYF.

In this sample, this clonotype turned up many times. The chain carries TRBV6-1 and TRBJ1-6, with D possibly being TRBD1 (5 bases). The length of the CDR3 is 16 residues. Germline V gene data show CDR1 as MNHNS and CDR2 as SASEGT. V was pared by 5 bases and J by 4 bases, with 15 bases between. CDR3 DNA: TGTGCCAGCAGTCCTCCCGGGACGGCTTATAATTCACCCCTCCACTTT. Translation gives CASSPPGTAYNSPLHF.

The chain recombines TRBV10-3 with TRBJ2-1; TRBD2 matches at 8 bases. The CDR3 length is 16 residues. Germline lookup yields CDR1 ENHRY and CDR2 SYGVKD. V lost 0 bases to trimming and J lost 9 bases; unmatched junction nucleotides: 10. The CDR3 DNA follows: TGTGCCATCAGTGAGTCACTTCACGGGAGGGATGTTGAGCAGTTCTTC. Translated, it gives CAISESLHGRDVEQFF.

This chain connects TRBV10-3 to TRBJ1-2, with D perhaps matching TRBD1 (5 bases). The CDR3 contains 13 residues. Germline values: CDR1 ENHRY, CDR2 SYGVKD. The CDR3 sequence: CASKGSPLVGYTF. CDR3 nucleotides: TGTGCTAGCAAGGGGAGCCCCCTAGTTGGCTACACCTTC.